This T cell receptor (beta chain) is drawn from a study of blood T cell repertoires in COVID-19 (dated by TCRdb to 2018 to 2021). Study-level background: The collaborator samples originated in the United States, Italy and Spain and spanned the acute and convalescent phases of COVID-19. Samples were obtained from the ongoing ImmuneRACE study (first 160 participants) and from approximately 1,200 subjects provided by 6 global collaborators. Deeply sampled blood TCRbeta repertoires from subjects exposed to, actively infected with, or recovered from COVID-19 were included in the dataset. A freely available public database, intended as a resource for researchers studying the immune response to SARS-CoV-2, is where the repertoires were released. Where available, HLA class I and class II types were obtained from metadata supplied by the sample provider rather than from assay-based typing. The material from the prospective study consisted of cDNA or gDNA derived from T cells, B-cell-depleted T cells, or PBMCs. A de-identified subject ID, COVID-19 status, age in years and sex were almost always included in the sample metadata.

Findings and caveats that apply to the study as a whole: The quantity of clinical and demographic metadata differed by source and by participant and was supplied without curation.

The immunoSEQ Assay, a bias-controlled multiplex PCR, was used to amplify TCRbeta CDR3 regions from genomic DNA. In the source study's methods: The number of nucleated cells in each sample was estimated by amplification of reference gene primers within the assay. To quantify the absolute abundance of each unique TCRbeta CDR3 rearrangement, sequence reads were collapsed and filtered. For each sample, productive Simpson clonality was calculated by taking the square root of Simpson's diversity index across productive rearrangements. The immuneACCESS repertoire file appears here via TCRdb, limited to in-frame rearrangements. These files lack a portion of the clones; in checked studies, under half of the deficit traces to unresolved V genes, and the cause of the others is not known. Clone size and V and J calls were adopted from that table, with D and trimming inferred from the DNA. The sample data list 110,000 to 150,000 clones, and 75% to 90% of these were observed just once. The top ten constitute about 11% of the sample.

This clone was counted once. Its specific antigen is unknown. Base qualities are not at hand, and no much larger clone is one base apart. From the cysteine up to the phenylalanine, the CDR3 has a length of 19 residues. The kept DNA is CDR3 alone, 57 bases in frame from the first base. From V the trimming removes 3 bases and from J it removes 0 bases, while the gene matches leave 9 bases of the junction unaccounted for. CDR1 and CDR2 are read off the germline V gene (reference sequence) as LNHDA and SQIVND. Whole blood was collected in K2EDTA tubes by collaborating institutions according to the institutions' own protocols. Collaborator samples were shipped for TCRbeta analysis as frozen whole blood, isolated PBMCs, or DNA extracted from either sample type.

The TCR comes from a woman older than 75 with acute or convalescent COVID-19. Source material: peripheral blood. This sequence uses TRBV19 and TRBJ2-1; 12 middle bases align to TRBD2. The DNA sequence reads TGTGCCAGTAGTATGCGGACTAGCGGGGCGCCGAGCTCCTACAATGAGCAGTTCTTC. It specifies CASSMRTSGAPSSYNEQFF.